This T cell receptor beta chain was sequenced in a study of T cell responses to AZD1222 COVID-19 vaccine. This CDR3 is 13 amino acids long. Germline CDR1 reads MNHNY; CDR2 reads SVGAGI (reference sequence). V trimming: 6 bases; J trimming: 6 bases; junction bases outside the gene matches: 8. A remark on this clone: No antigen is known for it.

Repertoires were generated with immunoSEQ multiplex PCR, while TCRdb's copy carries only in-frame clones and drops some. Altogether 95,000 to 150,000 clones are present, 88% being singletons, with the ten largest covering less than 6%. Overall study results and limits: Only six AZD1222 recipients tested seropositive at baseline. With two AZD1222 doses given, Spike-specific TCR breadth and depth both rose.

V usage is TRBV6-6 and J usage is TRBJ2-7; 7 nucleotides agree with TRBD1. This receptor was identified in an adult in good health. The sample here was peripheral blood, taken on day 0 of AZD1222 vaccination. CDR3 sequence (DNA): TGTGCCAGCAGATCTGGGACAGTACCCGAGCAGTACTTC. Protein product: CASRSGTVPEQYF.